The rows below give T cell receptor beta chains drawn from one sample of a study of vaccination and CD4 T cells after COVID-19. For these receptors, no antigen is known. TCRdb re-derived calls from the PCR reads in MiXCR, one entry per CDR3 protein. This sample has roughly 20,000 distinct CDR3 sequences; roughly 50% occur once, and the top ten carry roughly 2.6%. Here the sequenced sample was CD4+ T cells from blood, cultured in vitro, taken after SARS-CoV-2 vaccination. These TCRs come from a human donor who had recovered from COVID-19. CDR3s include the opening cysteine and the closing phenylalanine or tryptophan.

V: TRBV6-5
CDR3: CASSSGTVYGYTF

V: TRBV6-5
CDR3: CASSYLGQGGSPLHF

V: TRBV5-1
CDR3: CASSPGQGGTEAFF

V: TRBV2
CDR3: CASRISGNTQYF

V: TRBV7-9
CDR3: CASSQIAGAVDTQYF

V: TRBV20-1
CDR3: CSARVGAGQPQHF

V: TRBV12-3/TRBV12-4
CDR3: CASKGGTGKLQETQYF

V: TRBV7-2
CDR3: CASRPDGNTGELFF

V: TRBV20-1
CDR3: CSADGLAEEETQYF

V: TRBV19
CDR3: CASRPSTGLGEAFF

V: TRBV20-1
CDR3: CSARDLRVGGSGNTIYF

V: TRBV23-1
CDR3: CASSQSSRAGNTIYF

V: TRBV5-4
CDR3: CASSLVQGHEQYF

V: TRBV20-1
CDR3: CSASGRQKLYEQYF

V: TRBV19
CDR3: CASSIGTGVGELFF

V: TRBV7-9
CDR3: CASSLGAYSPLHF

V: TRBV15
CDR3: CATSRNRQGAAFF

V: TRBV7-8
CDR3: CASSWTSGRPSYEQYF

V: TRBV6-1
CDR3: CASSPIAGNPTHEQYF

V: TRBV7-9
CDR3: CASSSPGLVETQYF

V: TRBV6-5
CDR3: CASSLNEKLFF

V: TRBV2
CDR3: CASSVRAQPQHF

V: TRBV6-1
CDR3: CASAISLNRGRLSAAFF

V: TRBV6-2/TRBV6-3
CDR3: CASRIGTVNQPQHF

V: TRBV12-5
CDR3: CASGLRGRGGTEAFF

V: TRBV28
CDR3: CASSLYTGGNQPQHF

V: TRBV19
CDR3: CASSKSALYEQYF

V: TRBV19
CDR3: CASMGPRSTDTQYF

V: TRBV9
CDR3: CASSVDADTQYF

V: TRBV24-1
CDR3: CATSRQGRWYYGYTF

V: TRBV6-5
CDR3: CASSYRQANSPLHF

V: TRBV11-2
CDR3: CASSLGTAGRNSPLHF

V: TRBV12-3/TRBV12-4
CDR3: CASSTRGRLFF

V: TRBV7-3
CDR3: CASSLQAGVLNEQFF

V: TRBV20-1
CDR3: CSARQAPVNTEAFF

V: TRBV7-2
CDR3: CASSPQGTVRTEAFF